The T cell receptor beta chain under discussion was sequenced for a study of T cell responses to AZD1222 COVID-19 vaccine. Study-level findings and limits: Spike-specific TCR breadth and depth grew following two AZD1222 doses.

TCRdb keeps only in-frame clones here, not all; method: immunoSEQ multiplex PCR. Among over 150,000 clones listed, around 93% were seen once. About this clone: Antigen: not known.

The clonotype was recovered from an adult who received the MenACWY meningococcal vaccine as a control. The source was peripheral blood, collected 28 days after the second dose of the MenACWY control vaccine.

The CDR3 is CASRALRGKQFF. The CDR3 DNA reads TGTGCCAGCAGAGCCCTCAGGGGGAAGCAGTTCTTC. The gene calls are TRBV2 and TRBJ2-1; 7 nucleotides align to TRBD1. Unmatched junction bases numbered 7, after V lost 6 bases and J lost 11 bases. This CDR3 contains 12 residues. CDR1 is SNHLY, CDR2 FYNNEI, per germline.